These T cell receptor beta chains were read from a single sample in a study of T cells in Graves' hyperthyroidism and ophthalmopathy. TCRdb reprocessed the multiplex PCR reads via MiXCR and lists one record per CDR3 protein. The table includes approximately 520,000 distinct CDR3 sequences, less than 25% detected once. Material: blood. The source is a man aged 18 to 30 with Graves' hyperthyroidism. CDR3s include the opening cysteine and the closing phenylalanine or tryptophan. A D gene is named only where the DNA matches it firmly. Where a row states a size, it is once, few, many or the class of an expanded clone; other rows omit it.

>many|NA|TRBJ1-5|TRBV20-1
CSASPRKSNQPQHF
TGCAGTGCTAGTCCCAGGAAAAGCAATCAGCCCCAGCATTTT
>NA|NA|TRBJ1-2|TRBV7-9
CASSLDRPNGGYTF
TGTGCCAGCAGCTTAGACAGGCCCAACGGGGGCTACACCTTC
>NA|NA|TRBJ2-3|TRBV27
CASSSAPGSRTDTQYF
TGTGCCAGCAGTTCCGCCCCCGGGAGCCGCACAGATACGCAGTATTTT
>many|NA|TRBJ2-7|TRBV28
CASTDAPYEQYF
TGTGCCAGCACGGACGCCCCCTACGAGCAGTACTTC
>NA|NA|TRBJ2-7|TRBV20-1
CSVPEGWGGSSYEQYF
TGCAGTGTTCCCGAAGGCTGGGGCGGGTCCTCCTACGAGCAGTACTTC
>NA|TRBD2|TRBJ2-7|TRBV10-3
CAIKGTTAYEQYF
TGTGCCATCAAGGGGACTACCGCCTACGAGCAGTACTTC
>few|TRBD2|TRBJ2-7|TRBV6-1
CASPASGTDEQYF
TGTGCCAGCCCGGCTAGCGGGACGGACGAGCAGTACTTC
>NA|NA|TRBJ2-7|TRBV30
CAWRGEHEQYF
TGTGCCTGGAGGGGGGAGCACGAGCAGTACTTC
>NA|TRBD1|TRBJ2-7|TRBV29-1
CSVGSGGYNEQYF
TGCAGCGTCGGCTCAGGGGGCTATAACGAGCAGTACTTC
>many|TRBD1|TRBJ2-7|TRBV12-5
CASGLPGTGAYEQYF
TGTGCTAGTGGTTTGCCTGGGACAGGGGCCTACGAGCAGTACTTC
>many|NA|TRBJ1-2|TRBV28
CASSFQDGYTF
TGTGCCAGCAGTTTCCAGGATGGCTACACCTTC
>many|NA|TRBJ2-7|TRBV25-1
CASYRTEPYEQYF
TGTGCCAGCTACCGGACAGAACCCTACGAGCAGTACTTC
>NA|NA|TRBJ1-1|TRBV20-1
CSAREGFTEAFF
TGCAGTGCTAGAGAAGGTTTCACTGAAGCTTTCTTT
>many|TRBD2|TRBJ2-7|TRBV2
CASSGTSVKAYF
TGTGCCAGCAGTGGGACTAGCGTTAAGGCGTACTTC
>NA|NA|TRBJ2-7|TRBV20-1
CSATPIPPRYEQYF
TGCAGTGCTACTCCAATTCCCCCTCGCTACGAGCAGTACTTC
>NA|NA|TRBJ2-7|TRBV10-3
CAISESATGLRSSYEQYF
TGTGCCATCAGTGAGTCGGCCACGGGACTGAGGAGCTCCTACGAGCAGTACTTC
>NA|NA|TRBJ1-1|TRBV19
CASSRGFTEAFF
TGTGCCAGTAGTAGAGGGTTCACTGAAGCTTTCTTT
>NA|NA|TRBJ1-2|TRBV30
CAVSRFFANYGYTF
TGTGCCGTCTCGAGGTTCTTCGCTAACTATGGCTACACCTTC
>many|NA|TRBJ1-1|TRBV2
CASSGTGILGPFNTEAFF
TGTGCCAGCAGTGGGACGGGAATCTTGGGACCGTTTAACACTGAAGCTTTCTTT
>many|NA|TRBJ2-5|TRBV14
CASSQPKHEETQYF
TGTGCCAGCAGCCAACCTAAACACGAAGAGACCCAGTACTTC
>many|TRBD1|TRBJ2-7|TRBV7-8
CASSIRDSFYEQYF
TGTGCCAGCAGCATCCGGGACAGCTTCTACGAGCAGTACTTC
>many|NA|TRBJ1-2|TRBV6-5
CASSWDTNYGYTF
TGTGCCAGCAGTTGGGACACGAACTATGGCTACACCTTC
>NA|NA|TRBJ1-1|TRBV7-9
CTSSLARGNTEAFF
TGTACCAGCAGCTTAGCCAGGGGGAACACTGAAGCTTTCTTT
>many|TRBD1|TRBJ2-5|TRBV30
CAWMYRQGRKTQYF
TGTGCCTGGATGTACAGACAGGGCAGGAAGACCCAGTACTTC
>few|TRBD1|TRBJ1-1|TRBV3-1
CASSLRDRSYTEAFF
TGTGCCAGCAGCCTCCGGGACAGATCTTACACTGAAGCTTTCTTT
>NA|NA|TRBJ2-3|TRBV11-2
CASSFRPDTQYF
TGTGCCAGCAGCTTTCGACCAGATACGCAGTATTTT
>many|NA|TRBJ2-4|TRBV12-3/TRBV12-4
CASSLAGQLNIQYF
TGTGCCAGCAGTTTAGCCGGACAGTTGAACATTCAGTACTTC
>NA|TRBD1|TRBJ1-6|TRBV30
CAWTTGRGSPLHF
TGTGCCTGGACGACAGGGAGGGGTTCACCCCTCCACTTT
>NA|TRBD2|TRBJ2-7|TRBV12-3/TRBV12-4
CASSPGTTVGEQYF
TGTGCCAGCAGTCCGGGGACTACTGTGGGGGAGCAGTACTTC
>few|NA|TRBJ1-5|TRBV4-1
CASSQDDGGDQPQHF
TGCGCCAGCAGCCAAGATGATGGAGGGGATCAGCCCCAGCATTTT
>many|TRBD1|TRBJ1-2|TRBV28
CASSPWTGPQGYTF
TGTGCCAGCAGTCCATGGACAGGCCCACAAGGCTACACCTTC
>many|NA|TRBJ1-2|TRBV5-1
CASSLDNANYGYTF
TGCGCCAGCAGCTTGGATAACGCTAACTATGGCTACACCTTC
>many|NA|TRBJ2-6|TRBV12-3/TRBV12-4
CASRPGANVLTF
TGTGCCAGCAGACCAGGGGCCAACGTCCTGACTTTC
>NA|TRBD1|TRBJ2-7|TRBV20-1
CSATWDSYEQYF
TGCAGTGCTACCTGGGACAGCTACGAGCAGTACTTC
>NA|NA|TRBJ1-1|TRBV6-5
CASSFPSQGTMNTEAFF
TGTGCCAGCAGTTTCCCCAGCCAGGGGACTATGAACACTGAAGCTTTCTTT
>few|NA|TRBJ2-2|TRBV6-1
CASTMGGFTGELFF
TGTGCCAGCACCATGGGCGGATTCACCGGGGAGCTGTTTTTT
>many|NA|TRBJ2-7|TRBV15
CATSRDRAYADEQYF
TGTGCCACCAGCAGAGATCGCGCCTACGCGGACGAGCAGTACTTC
>many|TRBD1|TRBJ1-2|TRBV30
CAWSVLIGQGNGYTF
TGTGCCTGGAGTGTACTTATAGGACAGGGGAACGGCTACACCTTC
>many|NA|TRBJ2-5|TRBV2
CASSEFDEGETQYF
TGTGCCAGCAGTGAATTCGATGAAGGGGAGACCCAGTACTTC
>many|NA|TRBJ1-2|TRBV19
CASRSPLGGYTF
TGTGCCAGTCGATCGCCCCTCGGGGGCTACACCTTC
>many|TRBD1|TRBJ1-2|TRBV2
CASSESGRGLGYTF
TGTGCCAGCAGTGAATCTGGCAGGGGGCTTGGCTACACCTTC
>many|TRBD1|TRBJ1-1|TRBV12-5
CASGSRGGVTEAFF
TGTGCTAGTGGTTCCAGGGGGGGCGTCACTGAAGCTTTCTTT
>many|NA|TRBJ2-7|TRBV12-3/TRBV12-4
CASSFHGPSYEQYF
TGTGCCAGCAGTTTTCACGGCCCTTCCTACGAGCAGTACTTC
>NA|TRBD1|TRBJ2-7|TRBV20-1
CSARGDREVYEQYF
TGCAGTGCTAGAGGGGACAGGGAGGTCTACGAGCAGTACTTC
>NA|NA|TRBJ2-2|TRBV3-1
CASSQLDRESRELFF
TGTGCCAGCAGCCAACTCGACAGAGAGAGCCGGGAGCTGTTTTTT
>many|NA|TRBJ2-7|TRBV6-5
CASSYSADSPSYEQYF
TGTGCCAGCAGTTACTCCGCCGACTCGCCCTCCTACGAGCAGTACTTC
>many|NA|TRBJ2-7|TRBV7-8
CASSLKRSSYEQYF
TGTGCCAGCAGCTTAAAAAGGAGCTCCTACGAGCAGTACTTC
>many|TRBD1|TRBJ1-2|TRBV6-1
CASSLPQGENYGYTF
TGTGCCAGCAGCCTACCACAGGGGGAGAACTATGGCTACACCTTC
>many|NA|TRBJ2-6|TRBV6-5
CASRTGTTSGANVLTF
TGTGCCAGCAGAACCGGGACAACCTCTGGGGCCAACGTCCTGACTTTC
>many|NA|TRBJ1-1|TRBV12-3/TRBV12-4
CASVIAGTITEAFF
TGTGCCAGCGTGATCGCTGGGACGATCACTGAAGCTTTCTTT
>NA|NA|TRBJ2-5|TRBV18
CASSPSSGTQETQYF
TGTGCCAGCTCACCCTCATCTGGGACCCAAGAGACCCAGTACTTC
>many|NA|TRBJ2-7|TRBV6-1
CASSPMQGSYEQYF
TGTGCCAGCAGTCCTATGCAGGGTTCCTACGAGCAGTACTTC
>many|TRBD2|TRBJ2-5|TRBV3-1
CASSQGTSGGETQYF
TGTGCCAGCAGCCAAGGGACTAGCGGGGGAGAGACCCAGTACTTC
>many|NA|TRBJ2-7|TRBV12-3/TRBV12-4
CASSGGSLEQYF
TGTGCCAGCAGTGGGGGCTCCCTGGAGCAGTACTTC
>once|NA|TRBJ2-7|TRBV12-3/TRBV12-4
CASSSGPPLHGYDQYF
TGTGCCAGCAGCAGCGGCCCACCGCTACACGGGTACGATCAGTACTTC
>many|NA|TRBJ2-5|TRBV20-1
CSSPDRWKTQYF
TGCAGCTCACCCGACAGGTGGAAGACCCAGTACTTC
>many|TRBD1|TRBJ2-2|TRBV19
CASTRTGGNTGELFF
TGTGCCAGTACCAGGACAGGGGGTAACACCGGGGAGCTGTTTTTT
>NA|NA|TRBJ1-3|TRBV10-1
CASSESTSGNTIYF
TGCGCCAGCAGCGAGAGTACGTCTGGAAACACCATATATTTT